This entry is about one T cell receptor (beta chain). Its antigen remains unknown. Germline V gene sequence: CDR1 MNHEY, CDR2 SVGEGT. The junction had 2 bases not matched to a gene; V was cut back by 0 bases and J by 4 bases. The CDR3 has 15 amino acids. This entry is derived from a study of T cells in Graves' hyperthyroidism and ophthalmopathy. Whole-study context: It was at initial diagnosis, before any treatment, that peripheral blood was collected.

Study findings and constraints: Researchers found most expanded thyroid clonotypes above 0.001 in blood as well.

A patient was excluded if there was uncontrolled infection, other autoimmune disease, pregnancy or lactation. Diagnoses were made from clinical symptoms, serum measures (thyroxine and TRAb), thyroid ultrasound and orbital computed tomography. RNA transcripts served as the template for amplifying TCR beta CDR3 regions. The HTBI primer set drove a first-round RT-PCR of the TCR CDR3. MiXCR was run by TCRdb on the multiplex PCR reads, yielding one entry per CDR3 protein. The sample lists hundreds of thousands of distinct CDR3 sequences, around 17% occurring once. The specimen was blood. This chain joins TRBV6-2 or TRBV6-3 and TRBJ1-3, with 8 bases matching TRBD1. The sequence derives from a young woman with Graves' hyperthyroidism. This CDR3 is CASSYSGTGGNTIYF. The CDR3 DNA reads as TGTGCCAGCAGTTACTCCGGGACAGGAGGAAACACCATATATTTT.